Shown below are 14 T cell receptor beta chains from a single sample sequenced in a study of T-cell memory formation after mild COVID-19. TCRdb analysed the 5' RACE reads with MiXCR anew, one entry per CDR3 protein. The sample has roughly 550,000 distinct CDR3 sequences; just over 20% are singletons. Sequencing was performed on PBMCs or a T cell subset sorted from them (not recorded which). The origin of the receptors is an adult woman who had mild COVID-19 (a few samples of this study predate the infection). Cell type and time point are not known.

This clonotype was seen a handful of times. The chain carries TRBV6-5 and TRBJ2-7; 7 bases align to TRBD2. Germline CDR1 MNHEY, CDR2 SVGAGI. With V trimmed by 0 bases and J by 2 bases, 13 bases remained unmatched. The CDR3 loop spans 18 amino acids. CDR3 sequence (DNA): TGTGCCAGCAGTTACTCTCTAGCGGAAGGTCACCACGCCTACGAGCAGTACTTC. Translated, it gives CASSYSLAEGHHAYEQYF.

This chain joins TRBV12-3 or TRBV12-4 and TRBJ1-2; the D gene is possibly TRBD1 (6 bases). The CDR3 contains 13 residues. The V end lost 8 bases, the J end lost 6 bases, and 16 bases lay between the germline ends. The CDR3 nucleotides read TGTGCCAGCTCCCAGGGGAAGAGCGATGGCTACACCTTC. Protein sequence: CASSQGKSDGYTF.

The CDR3 loop is CASSYGGGRMNTEAFF. The CDR3 DNA follows: TGTGCCAGCAGTTACGGGGGGGGCAGGATGAACACTGAAGCTTTCTTT. This chain links TRBV6-5 with TRBJ1-1; possibly TRBD1 for D (6 bases). Germline CDR1 is MNHEY and CDR2 is SVGAGI. The CDR3 has 16 amino acids. Trimming took 2 bases from V and 0 from J, leaving 13 bases between them.

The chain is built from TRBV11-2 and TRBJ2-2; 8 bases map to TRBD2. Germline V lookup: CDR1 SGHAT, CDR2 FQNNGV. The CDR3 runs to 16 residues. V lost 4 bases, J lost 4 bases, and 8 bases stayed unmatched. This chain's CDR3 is CASSSQRGSSTGELFF. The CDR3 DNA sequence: TGTGCCAGCAGCTCGCAGCGGGGGTCGTCCACCGGGGAGCTGTTTTTT.

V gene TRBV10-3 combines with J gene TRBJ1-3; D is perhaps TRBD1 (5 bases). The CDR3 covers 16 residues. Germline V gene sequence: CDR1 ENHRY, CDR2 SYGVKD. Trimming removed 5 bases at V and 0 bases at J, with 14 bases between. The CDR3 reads CAISPGLQSSGNTIYF. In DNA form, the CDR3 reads TGTGCCATCAGTCCGGGACTCCAGAGCTCTGGAAACACCATATATTTT.

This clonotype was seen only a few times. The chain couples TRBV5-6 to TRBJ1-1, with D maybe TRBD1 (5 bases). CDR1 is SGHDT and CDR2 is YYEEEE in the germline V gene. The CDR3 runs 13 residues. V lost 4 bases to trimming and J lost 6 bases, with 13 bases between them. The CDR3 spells CASSVVAGAEAFF. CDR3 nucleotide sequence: TGTGCCAGCAGCGTGGTAGCGGGGGCTGAAGCTTTCTTT.

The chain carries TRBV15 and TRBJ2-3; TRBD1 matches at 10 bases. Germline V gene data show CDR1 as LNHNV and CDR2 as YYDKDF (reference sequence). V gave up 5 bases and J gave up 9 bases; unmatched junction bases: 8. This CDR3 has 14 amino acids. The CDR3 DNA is TGTGCCACCAGCGGGACAGGGGCAAGAGGGACGCAGTATTTT. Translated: CATSGTGARGTQYF.

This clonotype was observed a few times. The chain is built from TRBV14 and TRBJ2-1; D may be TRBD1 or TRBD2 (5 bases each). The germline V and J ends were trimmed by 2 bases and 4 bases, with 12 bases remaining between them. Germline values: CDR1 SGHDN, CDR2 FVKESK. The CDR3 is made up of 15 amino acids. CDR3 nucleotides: TGTGCCAGCAGCCAATGGGAGACAGCTTACAATGAGCAGTTCTTC. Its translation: CASSQWETAYNEQFF.

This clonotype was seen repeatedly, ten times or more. CDR3 sequence: CASSHQQGLGANVLTF. The CDR3 DNA is TGTGCCAGCAGTCACCAACAGGGGCTGGGGGCCAACGTCCTGACTTTC. The chain has TRBV12-3 or TRBV12-4 and TRBJ2-6; 7 bases align to TRBD1. The J segment lost 4 bases and the V segment lost 5 bases, leaving 8 bases of the junction unmatched. The CDR3 sequence is 16 residues long.

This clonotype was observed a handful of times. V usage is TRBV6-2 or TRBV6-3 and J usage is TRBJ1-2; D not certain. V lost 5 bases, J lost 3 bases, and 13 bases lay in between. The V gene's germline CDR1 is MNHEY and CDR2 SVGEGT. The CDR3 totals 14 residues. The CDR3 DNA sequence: TGTGCCAGCAGTCAAAATAAGATTTACTATGGCTACACCTTC. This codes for CASSQNKIYYGYTF.

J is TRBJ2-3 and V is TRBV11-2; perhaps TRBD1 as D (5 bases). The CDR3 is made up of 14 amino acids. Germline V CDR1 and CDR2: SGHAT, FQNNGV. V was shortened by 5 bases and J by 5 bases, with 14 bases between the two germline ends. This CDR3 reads CASSGAQRVDTQYF. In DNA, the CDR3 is TGTGCCAGCAGCGGGGCTCAGCGAGTAGATACGCAGTATTTT.

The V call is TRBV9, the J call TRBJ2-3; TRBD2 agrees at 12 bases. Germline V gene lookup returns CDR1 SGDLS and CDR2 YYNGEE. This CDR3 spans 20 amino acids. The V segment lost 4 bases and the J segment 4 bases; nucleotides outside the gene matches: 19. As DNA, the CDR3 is TGTGCCAGCAGCACACCCAACTCGGGGAGACTAGCGGGAGAGCCAGATACGCAGTATTTT. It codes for CASSTPNSGRLAGEPDTQYF.

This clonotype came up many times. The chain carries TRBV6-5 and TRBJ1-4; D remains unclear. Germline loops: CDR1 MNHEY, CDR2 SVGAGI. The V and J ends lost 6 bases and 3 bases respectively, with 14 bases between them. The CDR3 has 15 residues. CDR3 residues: CASRTRVGANEKLFF. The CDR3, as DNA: TGTGCCAGCAGGACCCGGGTCGGGGCTAATGAAAAACTGTTTTTT.

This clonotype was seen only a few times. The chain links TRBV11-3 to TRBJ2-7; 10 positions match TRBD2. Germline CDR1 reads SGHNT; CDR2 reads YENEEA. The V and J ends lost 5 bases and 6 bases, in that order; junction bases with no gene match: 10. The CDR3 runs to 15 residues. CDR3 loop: CASSLMTSGYGEQYF. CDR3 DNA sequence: TGTGCCAGCAGCCTAATGACTAGCGGGTATGGCGAGCAGTACTTC.